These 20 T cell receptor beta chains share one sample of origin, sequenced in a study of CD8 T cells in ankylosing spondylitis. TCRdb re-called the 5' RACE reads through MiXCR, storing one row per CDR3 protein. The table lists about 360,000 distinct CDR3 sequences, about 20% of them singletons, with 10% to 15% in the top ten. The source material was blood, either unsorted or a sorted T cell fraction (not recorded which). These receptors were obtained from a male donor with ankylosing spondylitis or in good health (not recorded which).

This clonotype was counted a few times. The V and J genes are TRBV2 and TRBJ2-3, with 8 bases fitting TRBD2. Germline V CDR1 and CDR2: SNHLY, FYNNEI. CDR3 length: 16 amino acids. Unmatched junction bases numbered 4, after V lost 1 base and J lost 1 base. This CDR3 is CASSEGAGGRTDTQYF. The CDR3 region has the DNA TGTGCCAGCAGTGAAGGGGCGGGGGGCCGCACAGATACGCAGTATTTT.

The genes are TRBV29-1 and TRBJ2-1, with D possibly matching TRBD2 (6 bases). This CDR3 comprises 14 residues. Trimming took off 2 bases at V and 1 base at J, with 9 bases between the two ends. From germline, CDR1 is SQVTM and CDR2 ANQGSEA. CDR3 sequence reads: CSVEWGLSYNEQFF. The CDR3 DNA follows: TGCAGCGTTGAATGGGGACTGTCCTACAATGAGCAGTTCTTC.

CDR3 DNA sequence: TGTGCCAGCAGCTTATTAGTGGGGTATGAGCAGTTCTTC. Residues: CASSLLVGYEQFF. This chain links TRBV11-2 with TRBJ2-1; D not certain. CDR3 length: 13 amino acids. Per germline, CDR1 SGHAT and CDR2 FQNNGV. V lost 2 bases, J lost 8 bases, and 10 bases lay in between.

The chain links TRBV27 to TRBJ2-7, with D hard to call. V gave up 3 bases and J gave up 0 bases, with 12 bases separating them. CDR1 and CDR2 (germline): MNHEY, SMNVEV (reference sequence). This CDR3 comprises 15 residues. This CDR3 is CASSLAPLGSYEQYF. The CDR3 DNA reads TGTGCCAGCAGTTTGGCCCCATTGGGCTCCTACGAGCAGTACTTC.

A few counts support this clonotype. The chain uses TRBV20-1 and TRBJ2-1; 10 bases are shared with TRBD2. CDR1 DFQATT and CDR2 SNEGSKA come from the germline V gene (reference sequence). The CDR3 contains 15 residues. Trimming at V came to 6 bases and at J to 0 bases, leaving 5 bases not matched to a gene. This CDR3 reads CSALLAGSSYNEQFF. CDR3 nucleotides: TGCAGTGCCCTACTAGCGGGGAGCTCCTACAATGAGCAGTTCTTC.

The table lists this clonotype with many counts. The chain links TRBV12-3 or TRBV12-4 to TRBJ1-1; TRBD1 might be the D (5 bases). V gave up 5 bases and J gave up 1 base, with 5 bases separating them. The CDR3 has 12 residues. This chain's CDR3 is CASSGQNTEAFF. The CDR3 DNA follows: TGTGCCAGCAGTGGACAGAACACTGAAGCTTTCTTT.

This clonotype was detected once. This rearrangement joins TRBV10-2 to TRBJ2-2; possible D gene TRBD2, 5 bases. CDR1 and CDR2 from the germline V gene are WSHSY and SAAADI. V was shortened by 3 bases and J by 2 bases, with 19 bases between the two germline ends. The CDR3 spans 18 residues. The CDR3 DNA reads TGCGCCAGCAGTGATCCCCCGTTTCAGCGGATTAACACCGGGGAGCTGTTTTTT. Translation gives CASSDPPFQRINTGELFF.

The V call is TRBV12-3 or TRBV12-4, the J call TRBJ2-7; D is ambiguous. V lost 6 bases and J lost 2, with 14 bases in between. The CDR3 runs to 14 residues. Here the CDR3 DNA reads TGTGCCAGCAGCAACCCCCGCGGAGCCTACGAGCAGTACTTC. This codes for CASSNPRGAYEQYF.

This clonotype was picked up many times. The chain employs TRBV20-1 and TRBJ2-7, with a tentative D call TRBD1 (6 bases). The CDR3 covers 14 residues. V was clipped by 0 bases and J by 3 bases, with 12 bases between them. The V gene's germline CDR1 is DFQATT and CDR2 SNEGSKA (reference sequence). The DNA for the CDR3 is TGCAGTGCTAGAGATGAGACAGGATTCTACGAGCAGTACTTC. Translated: CSARDETGFYEQYF.

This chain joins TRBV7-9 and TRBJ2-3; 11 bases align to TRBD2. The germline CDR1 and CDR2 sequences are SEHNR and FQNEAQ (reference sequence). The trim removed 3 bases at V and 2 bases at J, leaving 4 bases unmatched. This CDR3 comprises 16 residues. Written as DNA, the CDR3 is TGTGCCAGCAGCTTGGCTAGCGGGGGGCACACAGATACGCAGTATTTT. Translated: CASSLASGGHTDTQYF.

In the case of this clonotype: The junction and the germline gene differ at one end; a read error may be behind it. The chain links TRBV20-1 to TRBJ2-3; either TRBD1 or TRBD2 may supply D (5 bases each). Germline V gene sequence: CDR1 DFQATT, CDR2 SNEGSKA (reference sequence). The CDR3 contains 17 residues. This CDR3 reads CCARDWVGAWGTDTQYF. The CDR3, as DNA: TGCTGTGCTAGAGATTGGGTCGGGGCTTGGGGCACAGATACGCAGTATTTT.

CDR3 amino acids: CSAKGQGEHRSDTQYF. CDR3 sequence (DNA): TGCAGTGCTAAGGGACAGGGGGAACACCGATCAGATACGCAGTATTTT. J is TRBJ2-3 and V is TRBV20-1, with 11 positions matching TRBD1. The CDR3 loop spans 16 amino acids. J lost 4 bases, V lost 4 bases, and 10 bases had no gene match. The V gene's germline CDR1 is DFQATT and CDR2 SNEGSKA (reference sequence).

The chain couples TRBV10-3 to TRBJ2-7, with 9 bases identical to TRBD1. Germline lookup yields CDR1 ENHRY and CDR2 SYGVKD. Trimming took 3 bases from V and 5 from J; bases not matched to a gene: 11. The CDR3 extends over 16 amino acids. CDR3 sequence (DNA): TGTGCCATCAGTGATGGGGTTGGGACAGGGACCCACGAGCAGTACTTC. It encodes CAISDGVGTGTHEQYF.

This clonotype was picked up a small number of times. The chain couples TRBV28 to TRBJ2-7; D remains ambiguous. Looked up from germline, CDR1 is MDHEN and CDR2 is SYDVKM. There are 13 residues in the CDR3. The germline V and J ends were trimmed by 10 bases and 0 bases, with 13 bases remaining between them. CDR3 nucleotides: TGTGCCACCGCTTCACACTACTCCTACGAGCAGTACTTC. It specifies CATASHYSYEQYF.

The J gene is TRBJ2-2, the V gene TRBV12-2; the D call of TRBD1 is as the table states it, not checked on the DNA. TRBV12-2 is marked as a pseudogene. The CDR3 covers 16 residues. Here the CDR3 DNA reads TGTGCAAGTCGCTTAACAGCCCCTTCCAACACCGGGGAGCTGTTTTTT. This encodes CASRLTAPSNTGELFF.

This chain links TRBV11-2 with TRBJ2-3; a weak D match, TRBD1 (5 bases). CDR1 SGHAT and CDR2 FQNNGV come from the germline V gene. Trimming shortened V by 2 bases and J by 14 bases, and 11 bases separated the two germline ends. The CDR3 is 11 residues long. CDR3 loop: CASSLTGLVYF. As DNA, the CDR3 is TGTGCCAGCAGCTTAACAGGTTTGGTGTATTTT.

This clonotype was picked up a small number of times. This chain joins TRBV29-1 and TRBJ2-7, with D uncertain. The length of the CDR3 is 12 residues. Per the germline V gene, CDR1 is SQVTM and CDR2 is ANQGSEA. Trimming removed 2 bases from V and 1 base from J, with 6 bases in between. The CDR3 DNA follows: TGCAGCGTTGAAACGGAGTCCTACGAGCAGTACTTC. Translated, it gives CSVETESYEQYF.

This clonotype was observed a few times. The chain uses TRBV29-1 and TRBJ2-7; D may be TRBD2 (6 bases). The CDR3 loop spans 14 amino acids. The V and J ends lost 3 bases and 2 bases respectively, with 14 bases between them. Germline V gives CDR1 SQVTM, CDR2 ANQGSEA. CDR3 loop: CSVETTGDTYEQYF. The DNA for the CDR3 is TGCAGCGTTGAGACGACGGGGGATACCTACGAGCAGTACTTC.

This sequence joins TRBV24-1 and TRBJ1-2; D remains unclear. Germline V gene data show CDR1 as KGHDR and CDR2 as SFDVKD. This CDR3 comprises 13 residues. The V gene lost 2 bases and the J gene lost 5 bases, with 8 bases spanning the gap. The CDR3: CATSDWDWYGYTF. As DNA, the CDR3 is TGTGCCACCAGTGATTGGGATTGGTATGGCTACACCTTC.

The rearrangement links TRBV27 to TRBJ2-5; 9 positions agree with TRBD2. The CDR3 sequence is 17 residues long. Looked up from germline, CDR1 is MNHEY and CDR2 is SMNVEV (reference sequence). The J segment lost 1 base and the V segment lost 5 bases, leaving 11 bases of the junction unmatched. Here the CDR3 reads CASSPLPSGDFQETQYF. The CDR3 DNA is TGTGCCAGCAGTCCGCTCCCTAGCGGGGACTTCCAAGAGACCCAGTACTTC.